The clone carrying this TCR beta chain was seen just once. The antigen remains undetermined. The data originate from a study of cytomegalovirus exposure and HLA in healthy donors. Study conclusions and caveats: 87-base-pair reads could not separate some V segments, including TRBV6-2 and TRBV6-3. In a later analysis, TCR beta V- and J-gene trimming was associated with a missense DCLRE1C variant. Cytomegalovirus-associated TCR beta chains were listed, numbering some 150. Within an earlier analysis, most TCR beta V segments proved productive either about 90% or about 30% of the time.

Germline CDR1 and CDR2: SEHNR and FQNEAQ (reference sequence). V lost 5 bases and J lost 4; bases outside the gene matches: 14. This CDR3 comprises 16 residues. PCR was performed using 60 Vbeta and 13 Jbeta primers. This table comes from immunoSEQ multiplex PCR, and its TCRdb copy is limited to in-frame clones, with some not included. The sample carries 80,000 to 100,000 clones, roughly 70% recorded once. This receptor was obtained from a man aged 50 to 59 in good health and CMV-seronegative. The sequenced sample consisted of PBMCs. The chain employs TRBV7-9 and TRBJ2-7; TRBD1 aligns across 7 bases. The CDR3 is CASSTITGQAGYEQYF. DNA for the CDR3: TGTGCCAGCAGCACAATAACCGGACAGGCTGGTTACGAGCAGTACTTC.